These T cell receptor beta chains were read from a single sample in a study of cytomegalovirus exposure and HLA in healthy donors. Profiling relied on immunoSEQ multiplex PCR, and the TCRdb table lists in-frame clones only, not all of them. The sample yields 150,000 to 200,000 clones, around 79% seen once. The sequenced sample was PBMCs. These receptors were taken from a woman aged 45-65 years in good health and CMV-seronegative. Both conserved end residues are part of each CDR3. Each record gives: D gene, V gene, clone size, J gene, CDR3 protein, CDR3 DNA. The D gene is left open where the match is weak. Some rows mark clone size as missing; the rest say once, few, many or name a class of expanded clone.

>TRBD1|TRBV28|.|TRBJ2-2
CASSVQGALNTGELFF
TGTGCCAGCAGTGTACAGGGGGCCCTGAACACCGGGGAGCTGTTTTTT
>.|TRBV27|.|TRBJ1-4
CASSFLDRGRANEKLFF
TGTGCCAGCAGTTTCCTCGACAGAGGAAGGGCTAATGAAAAACTGTTTTTT
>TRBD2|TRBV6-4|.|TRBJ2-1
CASSAGGGLRNEQFF
TGTGCCAGCAGCGCCGGGGGGGGATTGCGCAATGAGCAGTTCTTC
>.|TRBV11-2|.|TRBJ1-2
CASSSGGYGYTF
TGTGCCAGCAGCTCGGGAGGCTATGGCTACACCTTC
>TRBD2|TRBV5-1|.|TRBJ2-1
CASSLAGTSGLRSYNEQFF
TGCGCCAGCAGCTTGGCCGGGACTAGCGGGCTAAGAAGTTACAATGAGCAGTTCTTC
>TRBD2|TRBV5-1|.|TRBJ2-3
CASSFLAGWADTQYF
TGCGCCAGCAGCTTCCTAGCGGGATGGGCAGATACGCAGTATTTT
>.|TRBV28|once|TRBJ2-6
CASSGHESGANVLTF
TGTGCCAGCAGTGGCCACGAATCTGGGGCCAACGTCCTGACTTTC
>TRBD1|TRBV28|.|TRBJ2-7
CASSWDSAGEQYF
TGTGCCAGCAGCTGGGACAGTGCGGGCGAGCAGTACTTC
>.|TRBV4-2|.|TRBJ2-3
CASSRSAGNLGGSTDTQYF
TGTGCCAGCAGCCGGTCCGCAGGGAATCTGGGGGGTAGCACAGATACGCAGTATTTT
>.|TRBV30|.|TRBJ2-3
CAWGSPLAGADTQYF
TGTGCCTGGGGCAGCCCCCTAGCAGGTGCAGATACGCAGTATTTT
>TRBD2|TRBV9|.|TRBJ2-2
CASSVVGTSGGAHGGELFF
TGTGCCAGCAGCGTAGTGGGGACTAGCGGGGGGGCTCACGGCGGGGAGCTGTTTTTT
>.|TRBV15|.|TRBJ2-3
CATSRSEHSTSTDTQYF
TGTGCCACCAGCAGAAGTGAGCATTCGACTAGCACAGATACGCAGTATTTT
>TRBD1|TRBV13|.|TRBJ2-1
CASSLTGDRFDEQFF
TGTGCCAGCAGCTTAACAGGGGATAGATTTGATGAGCAGTTCTTC
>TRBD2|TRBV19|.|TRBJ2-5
CASSRGLAGGPQETQYF
TGTGCCAGTAGTAGGGGACTAGCGGGAGGGCCCCAAGAGACCCAGTACTTC
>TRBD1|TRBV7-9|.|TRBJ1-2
CSSSSPTGSGYTF
TGTTCCAGCAGCTCCCCGACAGGGTCCGGCTACACCTTC
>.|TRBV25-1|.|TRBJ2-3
CASSPIGTDTQYF
TGTGCCAGCAGCCCTATAGGCACAGATACGCAGTATTTT
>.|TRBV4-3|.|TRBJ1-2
CASSQDLRDGYTF
TGCGCCAGCAGCCAAGATCTCAGGGATGGCTACACCTTC
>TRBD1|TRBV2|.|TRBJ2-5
CASSSGQGVETQYF
TGTGCCAGCAGTTCGGGACAGGGGGTGGAGACCCAGTACTTC
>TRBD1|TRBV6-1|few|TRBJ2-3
CASITGTGSTDTQYF
TGTGCCAGCATTACCGGGACAGGGAGCACAGATACGCAGTATTTT
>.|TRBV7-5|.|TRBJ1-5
CARSAESRERSVNQPQHF
TGTGCCAGAAGCGCCGAGTCTAGGGAGAGGTCAGTCAATCAGCCCCAGCATTTT
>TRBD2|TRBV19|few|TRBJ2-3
CASSMRLAGTDTQYF
TGTGCCAGTAGTATGAGGCTAGCGGGCACAGATACGCAGTATTTT
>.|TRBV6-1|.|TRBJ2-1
CASSEAGLGGSEQFF
TGTGCCAGCAGTGAAGCGGGCCTAGGAGGCAGTGAGCAGTTCTTC
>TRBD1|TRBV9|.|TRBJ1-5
CASSVGTGNQPQHF
TGTGCCAGCAGCGTGGGGACAGGGAATCAGCCCCAGCATTTT
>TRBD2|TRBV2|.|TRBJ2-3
CASSLQGLADTQYF
TGTGCCAGCAGTCTTCAGGGACTAGCAGATACGCAGTATTTT
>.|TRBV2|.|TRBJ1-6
CASSETRTFYNSPLHF
TGTGCCAGCAGTGAAACTAGGACCTTCTATAATTCACCCCTCCACTTT
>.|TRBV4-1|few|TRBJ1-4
CASSQETGNTNEKLFF
TGCGCCAGCAGCCAAGAAACAGGAAACACTAATGAAAAACTGTTTTTT
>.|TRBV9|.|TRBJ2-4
CASSVDIAKNIQYF
TGTGCCAGCAGCGTAGACATAGCCAAAAACATTCAGTACTTC
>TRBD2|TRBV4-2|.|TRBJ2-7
CASSQASGSYEQYF
TGTGCCAGCAGCCAAGCTAGCGGTTCCTACGAGCAGTACTTC
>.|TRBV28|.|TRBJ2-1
CASSLPTGSLAEQFF
TGTGCCAGCAGTCTCCCCACGGGGTCTCTGGCTGAGCAGTTCTTC
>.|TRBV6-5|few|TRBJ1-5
CASSYAGQSGQPQHF
TGTGCCAGCAGTTACGCCGGACAGAGCGGTCAGCCCCAGCATTTT
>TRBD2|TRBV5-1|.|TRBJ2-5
CASSPQDTSGQETQYF
TGCGCCAGCAGCCCGCAGGACACTAGCGGCCAAGAGACCCAGTACTTC
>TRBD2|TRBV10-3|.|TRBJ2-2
CAIGPAGGNTGELFF
TGTGCCATTGGGCCAGCGGGGGGGAACACCGGGGAGCTGTTTTTT
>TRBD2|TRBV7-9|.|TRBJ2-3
CASSLRTRDTQYF
TGTGCCAGCAGCTTAAGGACTAGGGATACGCAGTATTTT
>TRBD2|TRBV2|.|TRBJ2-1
CASKRDNNEQFF
TGTGCCAGCAAGCGGGATAACAATGAGCAGTTCTTC
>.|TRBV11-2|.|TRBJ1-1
CASSSLRGGRAEAFF
TGTGCCAGCAGTTCCCTTCGGGGGGGGAGGGCTGAAGCTTTCTTT
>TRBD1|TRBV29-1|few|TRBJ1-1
CSGQGQKLEAFF
TGCAGCGGACAGGGACAGAAGCTTGAAGCTTTCTTT
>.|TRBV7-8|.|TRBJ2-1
CASSLQVVQVPNEQFF
TGTGCCAGCAGCCTCCAGGTCGTGCAGGTTCCTAATGAGCAGTTCTTC
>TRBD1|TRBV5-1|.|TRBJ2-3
CASSPRDSLATDTQYF
TGCGCCAGCAGCCCCCGGGACAGCTTAGCAACAGATACGCAGTATTTT
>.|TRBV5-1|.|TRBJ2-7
CASSLRWDKSYEQYF
TGCGCCAGCAGCTTGCGTTGGGACAAAAGCTACGAGCAGTACTTC
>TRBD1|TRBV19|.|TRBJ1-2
CASSPGQGARAGYTF
TGTGCCAGTAGTCCGGGACAGGGGGCGAGGGCTGGCTACACCTTC
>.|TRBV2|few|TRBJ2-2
CASSDRRVNTGELFF
TGTGCCAGCAGTGATAGGCGGGTAAACACCGGGGAGCTGTTTTTT
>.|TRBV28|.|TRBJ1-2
CASSLSLYGYTF
TGTGCCAGCAGTTTAAGCCTCTATGGCTACACCTTC
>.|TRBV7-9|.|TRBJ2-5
CASSLGETARMTQYF
TGTGCCAGCAGCTTAGGGGAGACGGCAAGAATGACCCAGTACTTC
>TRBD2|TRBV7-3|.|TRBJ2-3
CASSWSAGGLDTQYF
TGTGCCAGCAGCTGGTCAGCGGGGGGCTTGGATACGCAGTATTTT
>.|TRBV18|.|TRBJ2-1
CASSHSLGSYNEQFF
TGTGCCAGCTCTCACTCCCTAGGTTCCTACAATGAGCAGTTCTTC
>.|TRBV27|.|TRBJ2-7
CASTQQGTYEQYF
TGTGCCAGCACCCAGCAGGGTACCTACGAGCAGTACTTC
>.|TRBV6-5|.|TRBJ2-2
CASSYQGDTGELFF
TGTGCCAGCAGTTACCAGGGTGATACCGGGGAGCTGTTTTTT
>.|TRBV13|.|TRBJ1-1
CASSSRDKKNTEAFF
TGTGCCAGCAGCTCCCGGGACAAAAAGAACACTGAAGCTTTCTTT